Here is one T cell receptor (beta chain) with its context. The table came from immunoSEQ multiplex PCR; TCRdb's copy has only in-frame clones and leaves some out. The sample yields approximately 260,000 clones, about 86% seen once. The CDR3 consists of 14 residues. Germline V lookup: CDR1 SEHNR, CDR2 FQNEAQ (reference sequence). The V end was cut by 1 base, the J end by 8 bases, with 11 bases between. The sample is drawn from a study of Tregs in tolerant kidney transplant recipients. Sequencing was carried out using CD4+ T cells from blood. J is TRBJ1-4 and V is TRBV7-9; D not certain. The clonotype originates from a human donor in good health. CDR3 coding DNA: TGTGCCAGCAGCTTAGAGGAGGTGAAGGAAAAACTGTTTTTT. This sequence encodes CASSLEEVKEKLFF. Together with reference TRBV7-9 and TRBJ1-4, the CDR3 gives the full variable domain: DTGVSQNPRHKITKRGQNVTFRCDPISEHNRLYWYRQTLGQGPEFLTYFQNEAQLEKSRLLSDRFSAERPKGSFSTLEIQRTEQGDSAMYLCASSLEEVKEKLFFGSGTQLSVL.